The sequence of this T cell receptor beta chain was determined in a study of blood T cell repertoires in COVID-19. Study as a whole: Acute and convalescent COVID-19 specimens originated in the United States, Italy and Spain.

This clone was recorded once. The assay was immunoSEQ multiplex PCR, and TCRdb's table has in-frame clones only and misses some. This sample carries roughly 380,000 clones, 87% of them seen once, and the ten largest clones take 2.5% to 3.5%. J lost 3 bases, V lost 6 bases, and 10 bases had no gene match. The germline V gene has CDR1 MNHEY and CDR2 SVGAGI. CDR3 length: 15 residues. V and J are TRBV6-5 and TRBJ2-7; the match to TRBD1 covers 8 bases. The specimen sequenced was PBMCs or T cells enriched from blood (not recorded which). The clonotype comes from a woman younger than 45 who had recovered from COVID-19. The CDR3 sequence is CASRRSTGQVYEQYF. CDR3 bases: TGTGCCAGCAGACGGTCGACGGGACAGGTCTACGAGCAGTACTTC.